The source of this T cell receptor beta chain is a study of T cell repertoires in cytomegalovirus infection. Looking at the study overall: In public TCR beta signatures, there were indications of both CMV infection and matching HLA type.

TCRdb passed the reads through MiXCR, listing each CDR3 protein once. This repertoire shows about 190,000 distinct CDR3 sequences, less than 9.5% found once; its top ten account for roughly 5.1%. With regard to this clonotype: Antigen specificity is unknown.

V was cut by 5 bases and J by 4 bases, with 8 bases left in between. The CDR3 runs 12 residues. The germline V gene has CDR1 SEHNR and CDR2 FQNEAQ (reference sequence). Whole-study results and caveats: Identification of carriers of CMV plus the relevant HLA was performed using cumulative public TCR beta family frequency. What dominated the ex vivo response were HLA-C-restricted CMV-specific TCR beta clonotypes.

The chain recombines TRBV7-9 with TRBJ1-1; the D is unclear. Sequencing was performed on PBMCs. This TCR was sampled from a human donor in good health (CMV status not recorded). Some clones in this sample may be carry-over from other donors' samples. The CDR3 reads CASSNEPTEAFF. Written as DNA, the CDR3 is TGTGCCAGCAGCAACGAGCCCACTGAAGCTTTCTTT.